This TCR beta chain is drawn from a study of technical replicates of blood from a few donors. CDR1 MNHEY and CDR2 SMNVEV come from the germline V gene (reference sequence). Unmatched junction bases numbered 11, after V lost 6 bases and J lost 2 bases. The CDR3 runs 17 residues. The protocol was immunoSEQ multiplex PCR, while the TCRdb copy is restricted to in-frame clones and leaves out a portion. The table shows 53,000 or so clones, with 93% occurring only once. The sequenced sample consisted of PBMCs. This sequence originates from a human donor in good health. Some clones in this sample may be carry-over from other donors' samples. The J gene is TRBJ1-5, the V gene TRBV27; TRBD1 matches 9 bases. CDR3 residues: CASSMNYRGPGNQPQHF. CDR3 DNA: TGTGCCAGCAGCATGAACTACAGGGGGCCGGGCAATCAGCCCCAGCATTTT.